Listed below are T cell receptor beta chains from one sample, sequenced in a study of blood T cell repertoires in COVID-19. The table came from immunoSEQ multiplex PCR; TCRdb's copy has only in-frame clones and leaves some out. Of around 180,000 clones detected, about 88% appear once; the ten largest clones hold about 2%. Sequences were obtained from peripheral blood. Receptors originate from a man between 65 and 79 years old with active or convalescent COVID-19. CDR3s include the opening cysteine and the closing phenylalanine or tryptophan. Size is stated for part of the rows, as once, few or many counts, or as a class when the clone is expanded.

abundance	v_gene	CDR3aa
once	TRBV9	CASSAGQGEYQPQHF
NA	TRBV6-6	CASSPGQGGNNEQFF
NA	TRBV28	CASGRLAGRGTDTQYF
NA	TRBV29-1	CSVGKGAYEQYF
NA	TRBV13	CASSFQGRGGELFF
NA	TRBV27	CASSLARNYGYTF
NA	TRBV6-2/TRBV6-3	CASSTRGGWNTEAFF
NA	TRBV11-2	CASTPGSSRSSYEQYF
NA	TRBV25-1	CASSELGANYGYTF
NA	TRBV5-1	CASSLGATNTGELFF
NA	TRBV18	CASSPPARGGETQYF
few	TRBV27	CASSLGDRARQYF
NA	TRBV18	CASSRNYQETQYF
NA	TRBV28	CASSFSPTGGSETQYF
once	TRBV6-6	CASSRLTGGTEAFF
NA	TRBV6-6	CASRARDNTGELFF
once	TRBV24-1	CATSDFVTGLNEKLFF
NA	TRBV15	CATSRALSNQPQHF
NA	TRBV19	CASSMDRGTDTQYF
NA	TRBV30	CAWSIGGGAAGELFF
NA	TRBV28	CASSFPGVGTGELFF
NA	TRBV18	CASSPGGAGNEQFF
NA	TRBV28	CASSTTAITDTQYF
NA	TRBV27	CASSPRDSNQPQHF
few	TRBV10-3	CAISESTLRFSPSAFF
NA	TRBV29-1	CSAGQFDTEAFF
NA	TRBV7-2	CASSSQGNSYGYTF
few	TRBV19	CASSRTSWGLAGGQVSTDTQYF
NA	TRBV9	CASSAGPQGEQYF
NA	TRBV21-1	CASSRDRGLHEQYF
NA	TRBV6-5	CASSRNRVDTGELFF
NA	TRBV20-1	CSASDWSGGGYTF
NA	TRBV6-2/TRBV6-3	CASSYSARGQETQYF
NA	TRBV6-5	CASSWGTGAYEQYF
once	TRBV6-2/TRBV6-3	CASSYSGRRVPEQYF
NA	TRBV7-8	CASSLAHGETQYF
NA	TRBV25-1	CASSAGYDSPLHF
NA	TRBV9	CASSGRDSKNIQYF
NA	TRBV6-2/TRBV6-3	CASSLDIGSGGKNIQYF
NA	TRBV6-5	CASRGLVSSTDTQYF
NA	TRBV7-2	CASSLTGTNNQPQHF
NA	TRBV5-5	CASSANRAYNSPLHF
NA	TRBV11-2	CASGGASTDTQYF
NA	TRBV27	CASSLSGRQGVYYEQYF
NA	TRBV7-2	CASSFGQGPYEQYF
NA	TRBV6-5	CASSNPTGSGNTIYF
NA	TRBV5-6	CASSRPGGYEQYF
once	TRBV9	CASSVAMNTEAFF
NA	TRBV19	CASSKPGLATYSTKNIQYF
NA	TRBV28	CASSFLQGSNQPQHF